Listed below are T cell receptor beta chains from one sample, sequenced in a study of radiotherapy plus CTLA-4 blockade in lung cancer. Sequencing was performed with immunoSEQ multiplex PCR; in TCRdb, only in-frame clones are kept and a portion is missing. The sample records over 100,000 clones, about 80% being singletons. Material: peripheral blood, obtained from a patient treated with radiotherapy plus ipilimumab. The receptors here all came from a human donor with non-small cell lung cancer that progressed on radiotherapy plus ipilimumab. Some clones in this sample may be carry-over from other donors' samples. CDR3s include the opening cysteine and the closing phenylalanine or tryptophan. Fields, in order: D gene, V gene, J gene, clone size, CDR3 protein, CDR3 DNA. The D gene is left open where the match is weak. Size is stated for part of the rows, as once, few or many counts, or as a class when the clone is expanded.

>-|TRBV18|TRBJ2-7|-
CASSSSLEVYEQYF
TGTGCCAGCTCATCAAGCCTGGAGGTGTACGAGCAGTACTTC
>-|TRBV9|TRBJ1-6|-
CASSVSGSYSPLHF
TGTGCCAGCAGCGTAAGCGGGAGTTATTCACCCCTCCACTTT
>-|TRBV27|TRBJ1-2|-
CASSSSGYYGYTF
TGTGCCAGCAGTTCCTCAGGTTACTATGGCTACACCTTC
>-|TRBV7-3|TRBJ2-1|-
CASSPLSGAINEQFF
TGTGCCAGCAGCCCCTTGTCGGGGGCAATCAATGAGCAGTTCTTC
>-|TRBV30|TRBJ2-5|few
CAWTRGFQETQYF
TGTGCCTGGACACGGGGGTTTCAAGAGACCCAGTACTTC
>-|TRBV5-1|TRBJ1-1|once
CASSMGLNTEAFF
TGCGCTAGCAGCATGGGGTTGAACACTGAAGCTTTCTTT
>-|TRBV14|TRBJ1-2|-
CASSQDQAEYGYTF
TGTGCCAGCAGCCAAGATCAGGCAGAATATGGCTACACCTTC
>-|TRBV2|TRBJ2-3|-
CASSEMGTSTDTQYF
TGTGCCAGCAGTGAAATGGGTACTAGCACAGATACGCAGTATTTT
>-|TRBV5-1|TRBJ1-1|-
CASSLEGPSSTEAFF
TGCGCCAGCAGCTTGGAGGGCCCGAGCAGCACTGAAGCTTTCTTT
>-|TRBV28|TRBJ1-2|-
CASSLVVTGRNYGYTF
TGTGCCAGCAGTTTAGTTGTAACAGGCCGAAACTATGGCTACACCTTC
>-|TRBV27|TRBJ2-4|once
CASSSPQARNIQYF
TGTGCCAGCAGTTCCCCGCAGGCCCGGAACATTCAGTACTTC
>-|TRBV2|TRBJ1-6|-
CASSGSRTDYNSPLHF
TGTGCCAGCAGTGGGTCGAGGACGGACTATAATTCACCCCTCCACTTT
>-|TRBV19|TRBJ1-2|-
CASADFGRVDGYTF
TGTGCCAGTGCCGATTTTGGGAGGGTAGATGGCTACACCTTC
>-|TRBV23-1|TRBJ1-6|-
CASSLYPFNSPLHF
TGCGCCAGCAGTCTGTATCCCTTTAATTCACCCCTCCACTTT
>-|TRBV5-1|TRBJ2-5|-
CATLGGGGLAETQYF
TGCGCCACCCTAGGGGGGGGTGGGCTGGCAGAGACCCAGTACTTC
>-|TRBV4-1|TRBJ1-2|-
CASSQVTGRSTF
TGCGCCAGCAGCCAAGTAACAGGGAGGTCCACCTTC
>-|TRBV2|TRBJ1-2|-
CASSAGMRYGYTF
TGTGCCAGCAGTGCTGGCATGCGGTATGGCTACACCTTC
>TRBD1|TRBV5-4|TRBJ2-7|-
CASRVDRGLREQYF
TGTGCCAGCAGGGTGGACAGGGGGCTTCGCGAGCAGTACTTC
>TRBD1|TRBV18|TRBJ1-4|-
CASSQTGGAINEKLFF
TGTGCCAGCTCACAGACAGGGGGAGCGATAAATGAAAAACTGTTTTTT
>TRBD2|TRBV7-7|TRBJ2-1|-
CASSLGSGDNNEQFF
TGTGCTAGCAGCTTGGGTAGCGGGGACAACAATGAGCAGTTCTTC
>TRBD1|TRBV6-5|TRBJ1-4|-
CASSPTGIGEKLFF
TGTGCCAGCAGCCCGACAGGGATAGGTGAAAAACTGTTTTTT
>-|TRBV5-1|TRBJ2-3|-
CASNKMGGGRADTQYF
TGCGCCAGCAATAAGATGGGCGGGGGCCGGGCTGATACGCAGTATTTT
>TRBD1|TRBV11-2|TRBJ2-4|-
CASSLGTGEYSGIQYF
TGTGCCAGCAGCTTAGGAACAGGGGAATACAGTGGCATTCAGTACTTC
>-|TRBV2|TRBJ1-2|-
CASSVKGPAYGYTF
TGTGCCAGCAGCGTTAAGGGACCTGCCTATGGCTACACCTTC
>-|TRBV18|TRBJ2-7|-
CASSPVLGNQFSYEQYF
TGTGCCAGCTCACCGGTATTGGGGAACCAGTTCTCCTACGAGCAGTACTTC
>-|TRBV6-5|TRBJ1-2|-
CASSYSHGGYGYTF
TGTGCCAGCAGTTATAGCCACGGTGGCTATGGCTACACCTTC
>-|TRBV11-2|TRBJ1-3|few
CASSLRLSGNTIYF
TGTGCCAGCAGCTTACGGCTCTCTGGAAACACCATATATTTT
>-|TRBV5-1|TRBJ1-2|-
CASSSLNPGDYGYTF
TGCGCCAGCAGCTCATTAAACCCGGGTGACTATGGCTACACCTTC
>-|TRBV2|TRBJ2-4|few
CASTAGKNIQYF
TGTGCCAGCACAGCAGGAAAAAACATTCAGTACTTC
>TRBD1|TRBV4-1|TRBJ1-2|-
CASSHPDRGQGYTF
TGCGCCAGCAGCCACCCCGACAGGGGGCAAGGCTACACCTTC
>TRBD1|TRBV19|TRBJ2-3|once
CASKYRGSTDTQYF
TGTGCCAGCAAGTACAGGGGGAGCACAGATACGCAGTATTTT
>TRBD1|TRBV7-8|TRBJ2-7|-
CASSYRTGVGGEQYF
TGTGCCAGCAGCTATCGGACAGGGGTAGGTGGCGAGCAGTACTTC
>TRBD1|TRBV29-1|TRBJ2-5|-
CSVEWTGSNQETQYF
TGCAGCGTTGAATGGACAGGGTCCAACCAAGAGACCCAGTACTTC
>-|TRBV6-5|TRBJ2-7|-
CASSYGQGSYEQYF
TGTGCCAGCAGTTATGGCCAGGGGTCCTACGAGCAGTACTTC
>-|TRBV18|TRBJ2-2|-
CASFLRGSSNTGELFF
TGTGCCAGCTTCCTCCGGGGATCCTCGAACACCGGGGAGCTGTTTTTT
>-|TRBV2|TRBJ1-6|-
CASSGRGYNSPLHF
TGTGCCAGCAGTGGACGGGGCTATAATTCACCCCTCCACTTT
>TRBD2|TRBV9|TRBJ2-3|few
CASSVVLAGGQDTQYF
TGTGCCAGCAGCGTAGTACTGGCGGGGGGGCAGGATACGCAGTATTTT
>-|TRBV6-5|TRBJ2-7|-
CASRKDIYEQYF
TGTGCCAGCAGAAAGGACATATACGAGCAGTACTTC
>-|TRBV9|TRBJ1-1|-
CASSVGPRGGDTEAFF
TGTGCCAGCAGCGTAGGTCCCCGGGGGGGGGACACTGAAGCTTTCTTT
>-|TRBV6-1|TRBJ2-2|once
CASSHRGGTGELFF
TGTGCCAGCAGCCACAGGGGGGGCACCGGGGAGCTGTTTTTT
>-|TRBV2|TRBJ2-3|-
CASSENYADTQYF
TGTGCCAGCAGTGAAAATTATGCAGATACGCAGTATTTT
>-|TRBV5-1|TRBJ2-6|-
CASSLNPGANVLTF
TGCGCCAGCAGCTTGAATCCTGGGGCCAACGTCCTGACTTTC
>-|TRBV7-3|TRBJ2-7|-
CASSSGSEQYF
TGTGCCAGCAGCTCAGGGAGCGAGCAGTACTTC
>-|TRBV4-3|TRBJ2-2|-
CASSHLSRVEKAGELFF
TGCGCCAGCAGCCACCTCTCCAGGGTGGAGAAGGCCGGGGAGCTGTTTTTT
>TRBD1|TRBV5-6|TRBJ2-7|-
CASSLRDRVGLEQYF
TGTGCCAGCAGCTTGAGGGACAGGGTAGGATTGGAGCAGTACTTC
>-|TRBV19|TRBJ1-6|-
CASSIGSRDNSPLHF
TGTGCCAGTAGTATAGGAAGCAGAGATAATTCACCCCTCCACTTT
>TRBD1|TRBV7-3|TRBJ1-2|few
CASSFGQGRNYGYTF
TGTGCCAGCAGCTTCGGACAGGGCAGGAACTATGGCTACACCTTC
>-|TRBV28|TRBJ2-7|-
CASTLGHLGEQYF
TGTGCCAGCACCCTAGGGCACCTAGGGGAGCAGTACTTC
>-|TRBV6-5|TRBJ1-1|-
CASRISRGNTEAFF
TGTGCCAGCAGAATCTCCAGGGGGAACACTGAAGCTTTCTTT
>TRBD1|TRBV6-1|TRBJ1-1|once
CASSETGWYTEAFF
TGTGCCAGCAGTGAGACAGGGTGGTACACTGAAGCTTTCTTT